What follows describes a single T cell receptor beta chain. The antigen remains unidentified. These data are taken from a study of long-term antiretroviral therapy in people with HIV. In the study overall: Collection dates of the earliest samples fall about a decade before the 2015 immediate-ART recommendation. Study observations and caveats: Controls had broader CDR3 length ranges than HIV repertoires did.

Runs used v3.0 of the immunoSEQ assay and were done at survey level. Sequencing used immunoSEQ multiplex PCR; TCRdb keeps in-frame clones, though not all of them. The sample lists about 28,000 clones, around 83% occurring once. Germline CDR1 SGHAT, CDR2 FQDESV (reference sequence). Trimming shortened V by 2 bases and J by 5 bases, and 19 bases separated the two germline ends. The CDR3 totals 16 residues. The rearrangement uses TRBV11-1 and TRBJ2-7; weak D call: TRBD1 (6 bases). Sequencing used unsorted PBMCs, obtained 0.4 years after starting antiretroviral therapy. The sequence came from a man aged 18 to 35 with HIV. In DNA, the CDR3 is TGTGCCAGCAGCTTATCTAGCAGGGGCCTTTTACACGAGCAGTACTTC. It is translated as CASSLSSRGLLHEQYF. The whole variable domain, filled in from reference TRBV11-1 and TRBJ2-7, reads EAEVAQSPRYKITEKSQAVAFWCDPISGHATLYWYRQILGQGPELLVQFQDESVVDDSQLPKDRFSAERLKGVDSTLKIQPAELGDSAMYLCASSLSSRGLLHEQYFGPGTRLTVT.